The 16 T cell receptor beta chains given below trace back to one sample, sequenced in a study of T cell clones after liver transplantation. Libraries were prepared by immunoSEQ multiplex PCR; TCRdb keeps only in-frame clonotypes and omits some of them. In the table there are 45,000 to 60,000 clones, approximately 84% of which are singletons. Sequenced here: CD4+ T cells from blood, sampled before liver transplant. Every receptor here comes from a human donor who received a liver transplant.

The rearrangement joins TRBV15 to TRBJ1-2, with D maybe TRBD1 (5 bases). Trimming shortened V by 4 bases and J by 4 bases, and 13 bases separated the two germline ends. Germline V gene sequence: CDR1 LNHNV, CDR2 YYDKDF (reference sequence). This CDR3 has 14 residues. CDR3 coding DNA: TGTGCCACCAGCACCCGACAGAGTTCCTATGGCTACACCTTC. It specifies CATSTRQSSYGYTF.

The CDR3 here is CASSLEVATNEKLFF. CDR3 bases: TGTGCCAGCAGCTTAGAAGTAGCAACTAATGAAAAACTGTTTTTT. This chain links TRBV7-8 with TRBJ1-4, with D hard to call. CDR1 is SGHVS and CDR2 is FQNEAQ in the germline V gene. The CDR3 runs to 15 residues. V was clipped by 1 base and J by 0 bases, with 6 bases between them.

The V call is TRBV7-9, the J call TRBJ2-3; TRBD2 might be the D (5 bases). Germline V gene data show CDR1 as SEHNR and CDR2 as FQNEAQ (reference sequence). The CDR3 totals 16 residues. V lost 0 bases, J lost 0 bases, and 10 bases lay in between. CDR3 sequence: CASSLASGISTDTQYF. The CDR3 DNA is TGTGCCAGCAGCTTAGCCAGCGGAATAAGCACAGATACGCAGTATTTT.

The CDR3 DNA reads TGTGCCAGCAGCGGGGGAACGGACACTGAAGCTTTCTTT. It translates to CASSGGTDTEAFF. This chain connects TRBV6-5 to TRBJ1-1; TRBD1 is a possible D gene (5 bases). This CDR3 has 13 amino acids. Looked up from germline, CDR1 is MNHEY and CDR2 is SVGAGI. V was trimmed by 6 bases and J by 3 bases, leaving 11 bases between them.

This sequence joins TRBV10-3 and TRBJ2-1, with 10 nucleotides matching TRBD2. After removal of 10 bases from V and 4 bases from J, the junction contained 13 bases not matched to a gene. The CDR3 runs to 16 residues. Germline V gene sequence: CDR1 ENHRY, CDR2 SYGVKD. The chain's CDR3 is CATHPRTSGFYNEQFF. The CDR3 nucleotides are TGTGCCACGCACCCTAGGACTAGCGGTTTTTACAATGAGCAGTTCTTC.

The rearrangement links TRBV19 to TRBJ1-5; TRBD1 aligns across 8 bases. The CDR3 sequence is 16 residues long. Germline-derived CDR1 and CDR2 are LNHDA and SQIVND (reference sequence). V was clipped by 4 bases and J by 7 bases; unmatched bases: 12. This CDR3 is CASSTPIQGAGQPQHF. CDR3 in DNA: TGTGCCAGTAGTACCCCGATCCAGGGGGCCGGGCAGCCCCAGCATTTT.

The CDR3 nucleotides are TGTGCCAGCAGTTACTCGACGGGTCCGGAAAAACTGTTTTTT. This encodes CASSYSTGPEKLFF. This chain links TRBV6-6 with TRBJ1-4; D is unresolved. CDR3 length equals 14 residues. The germline gives CDR1 MNHNY, CDR2 SVGAGI (reference sequence). V lost 0 bases and J 8 bases, leaving 10 bases between the germline ends.

The genes are TRBV9 and TRBJ1-1; no definite D call. CDR1 SGDLS and CDR2 YYNGEE come from the germline V gene. Trimming removed 4 bases from V and 4 bases from J, with 17 bases in between. This CDR3 has 15 amino acids. CDR3 in amino acids: CASSPTGREVTEAFF. DNA for the CDR3: TGTGCCAGCAGCCCCACGGGGAGGGAAGTCACTGAAGCTTTCTTT.

In its sample, this clone was seen a few times. This chain uses TRBV1 with TRBJ1-2; the D call in the table, TRBD1, was not verified against the DNA. TRBV1 is a listed pseudogene. This CDR3 contains 14 residues. In DNA, the CDR3 is TGCACCAGCAGCCAAGACAGGGATTCCTATGGCTACACCTTC. Translated, it gives CTSSQDRDSYGYTF.

The chain carries TRBV5-1 and TRBJ2-1; 8 bases align to TRBD1. V was pared by 1 base and J by 0 bases, with 9 bases of the junction left unmatched. Germline loops: CDR1 SGHRS, CDR2 YFSETQ. This CDR3 has 18 amino acids. The CDR3: CASSLTGGVGISYNEQFF. DNA of the CDR3: TGCGCCAGCAGCTTGACAGGGGGTGTGGGGATCTCCTACAATGAGCAGTTCTTC.

The chain employs TRBV4-3 and TRBJ2-7, with D uncertain. This CDR3 is 14 amino acids long. V lost 0 bases to trimming and J lost 1 base, with 7 bases between them. CDR1 is LGHNA and CDR2 is YSLEER in the germline V gene. The CDR3 here is CASSQEVQSYEQYF. Here the CDR3 DNA reads TGCGCCAGCAGCCAAGAAGTGCAGTCCTACGAGCAGTACTTC.

The rearrangement joins TRBV28 to TRBJ2-1; the match to TRBD2 covers 9 bases. This CDR3 has 14 amino acids. Losses at the gene ends were 5 bases for V and 8 bases for J; bases not matched to a gene: 7. Germline-derived CDR1 and CDR2 are MDHEN and SYDVKM. CDR3 sequence reads: CASSPSGGRDEQFF. In DNA form, the CDR3 reads TGTGCCAGCAGTCCCTCTGGCGGGAGGGATGAGCAGTTCTTC.

The chain carries TRBV15 and TRBJ1-1; 8 nucleotides align to TRBD1. V gave up 9 bases and J gave up 3 bases; unmatched junction bases: 6. CDR1 and CDR2 from the germline V gene are LNHNV and YYDKDF (reference sequence). There are 13 residues in the CDR3. The CDR3 DNA reads as TGTGCCACTCGGACAGGGCCGGACACTGAAGCTTTCTTT. Residues: CATRTGPDTEAFF.

This chain uses TRBV6-6 with TRBJ1-3; D is undetermined. Trimming removed 11 bases at V and 0 bases at J, with 8 bases between. This CDR3 contains 12 residues. From germline, CDR1 is MNHNY and CDR2 SVGAGI (reference sequence). CDR3 in DNA: TGTGCCTCCGCCGGCTCTGGAAACACCATATATTTT. This encodes CASAGSGNTIYF.

The chain links TRBV4-3 to TRBJ2-2; D call uncertain. This CDR3 comprises 15 residues. Germline V gives CDR1 LGHNA, CDR2 YSLEER. V was shortened by 1 base and J by 0 bases, with 6 bases between the two germline ends. CDR3 loop: CASSQAQANTGELFF. The CDR3 DNA reads TGCGCCAGCAGCCAAGCCCAGGCGAACACCGGGGAGCTGTTTTTT.

The chain carries TRBV7-3 and TRBJ2-3; no definite D call. The germline V and J ends were trimmed by 4 bases and 7 bases, with 9 bases remaining between them. This CDR3 has 12 amino acids. Germline loops: CDR1 SGHTA, CDR2 FQGTGA. Written as DNA, the CDR3 is TGTGCCAGCAGCTCCGGACCTAATACGCAGTATTTT. It yields the protein CASSSGPNTQYF.